One sample yielded the 2 T cell receptor beta chains listed below, sequenced in a study of CD8 T cells in ankylosing spondylitis. General study findings and limits: A TCR beta motif made of 7 to 9 highly homologous variants seemed typical of ankylosing spondylitis blood.

These receptors are not linked to any known antigen. TCRdb recomputed calls from the 5' RACE reads with MiXCR, one row per CDR3 protein. The table lists roughly 700,000 distinct CDR3 sequences, under 20% of them singletons. Sequencing used blood, either unsorted or a sorted T cell fraction (not recorded which). The receptor source for this set is a male donor with ankylosing spondylitis.

The table lists this clonotype with a few counts. CDR3 sequence (DNA): TGTGCCAGCAGTGAATGGGACAACGAGCAGTACTTC. Its translation is CASSEWDNEQYF. This chain joins TRBV25-1 and TRBJ2-7; D may be TRBD1 (6 bases). Germline V CDR1 and CDR2: MGHDK, SYGVNS. The CDR3 has 12 residues. V lost 1 base, J lost 5 bases, and 6 bases lay in between.

This clonotype turned up a few times. This chain uses TRBV27 with TRBJ1-1, with TRBD1 identical over 11 bases. Germline V CDR1 and CDR2: MNHEY, SMNVEV (reference sequence). Unmatched junction bases numbered 6, after V lost 4 bases and J lost 5 bases. This CDR3 contains 15 residues. For the CDR3, the DNA is TGTGCCAGCAGTTCCTCGGACAGGGGGCAGACTGAAGCTTTCTTT. Residues: CASSSSDRGQTEAFF.